This is a list of T cell receptor beta chains from one sample in a study of blood T cell repertoires in COVID-19. The method was immunoSEQ multiplex PCR; TCRdb's version includes in-frame clones alone and lacks a portion of them. This table has approximately 50,000 clones, around 86% appearing once. Sequenced input: peripheral blood. Receptors originate from a man over 45 with active COVID-19. Each CDR3 is given with its conserved first and last residue. The D gene is left open where the match is weak. A clone size is listed for some rows: how often the clone was seen (once, few, many), or a class if it is expanded.

- | TRBJ2-7 | TRBV7-2 | TRBD2 | CASSPQRGGTYEQYF | TGTGCCAGCAGCCCACAGCGGGGGGGAACCTACGAGCAGTACTTC
- | TRBJ2-3 | TRBV24-1 | TRBD2 | CATGSGSTDTQYF | TGTGCCACCGGTAGCGGGAGCACAGATACGCAGTATTTT
- | TRBJ2-3 | TRBV27 | TRBD2 | CASRRGESDTQYF | TGTGCCTCCCGGCGGGGGGAGTCAGATACGCAGTATTTT
- | TRBJ2-1 | TRBV19 | - | CASSIAVAHEQFF | TGTGCCAGTAGTATAGCGGTAGCCCATGAGCAGTTCTTC
- | TRBJ2-7 | TRBV7-9 | TRBD2 | CASSPAPLLARTYEQYF | TGTGCCAGCAGCCCCGCCCCCCTACTAGCGAGAACCTACGAGCAGTACTTC
- | TRBJ2-2 | TRBV5-4 | TRBD1 | CASSLDRGRTGELFF | TGTGCCAGCAGCTTGGACAGGGGGCGCACCGGGGAGCTGTTTTTT
- | TRBJ2-2 | TRBV6-6 | TRBD1 | CASTSTGGGELFF | TGTGCCAGCACTAGTACAGGGGGCGGGGAGCTGTTTTTT
- | TRBJ1-4 | TRBV4-2 | TRBD1 | CAGQGAEGKLFF | TGTGCCGGACAGGGGGCGGAGGGAAAACTGTTTTTT
few | TRBJ2-1 | TRBV19 | - | CASSMESPTGQFF | TGTGCCAGTAGTATGGAGTCCCCTACTGGGCAGTTCTTC
once | TRBJ2-1 | TRBV7-8 | - | CASSPRSNEQFF | TGTGCCAGCAGCCCTAGATCCAATGAGCAGTTCTTC
- | TRBJ2-3 | TRBV7-2 | - | CASSLERTDTQYF | TGTGCCAGCAGCCTAGAGCGCACAGATACGCAGTATTTT
- | TRBJ1-1 | TRBV11-2 | - | CASSQYRGRTEAFF | TGTGCCAGCAGTCAGTATAGGGGGAGAACTGAAGCTTTCTTT
once | TRBJ2-7 | TRBV10-3 | - | CAISEDGNYEQYF | TGTGCCATCAGTGAGGACGGGAACTACGAGCAGTACTTC
- | TRBJ2-7 | TRBV6-1 | TRBD1 | CASSEALTGAYEQYF | TGTGCCAGCAGTGAAGCGCTGACAGGGGCCTACGAGCAGTACTTC
- | TRBJ2-7 | TRBV9 | TRBD2 | CASSPGTSRF | TGTGCCAGCAGCCCCGGGACTAGTCGGTTC
- | TRBJ2-7 | TRBV4-1 | - | CASSQGERSSYEQYF | TGCGCCAGCAGCCAAGGTGAGAGAAGCTCCTACGAGCAGTACTTC
- | TRBJ1-1 | TRBV12-5 | - | CASGLGVGMNTEAFF | TGTGCTAGTGGTCTAGGGGTAGGGATGAACACTGAAGCTTTCTTT
few | TRBJ1-2 | TRBV18 | - | CASSYGNTDGYTF | TGTGCCAGCTCTTACGGGAACACAGATGGCTACACCTTC
- | TRBJ1-1 | TRBV9 | TRBD1 | CASTQGGQGGTEAFF | TGTGCCAGCACCCAGGGGGGACAGGGGGGCACTGAAGCTTTCTTT
- | TRBJ2-5 | TRBV30 | - | CAWSIVETQYF | TGTGCCTGGAGTATCGTGGAGACCCAGTACTTC
few | TRBJ1-2 | TRBV30 | TRBD1 | CAWQPSGQGIGYTF | TGTGCCTGGCAACCCTCTGGACAGGGAATTGGCTACACCTTC
- | TRBJ2-7 | TRBV2 | TRBD2 | CASKAEVAGYEQYF | TGTGCCAGCAAAGCAGAAGTAGCGGGCTACGAGCAGTACTTC
- | TRBJ2-1 | TRBV4-1 | - | CASSQGTHNEQFF | TGCGCCAGCAGCCAAGGGACACACAATGAGCAGTTCTTC
- | TRBJ1-1 | TRBV10-2 | - | CASSEQAGLGEAFF | TGCGCCAGCAGTGAGCAGGCAGGGTTGGGTGAAGCTTTCTTT
- | TRBJ2-7 | TRBV6-1 | - | CASSVSGVGDLAYYEQYF | TGTGCCAGCAGTGTATCAGGGGTTGGCGATTTAGCCTACTACGAGCAGTACTTC
- | TRBJ1-5 | TRBV5-6 | - | CASSPSPTRGNQPQHF | TGTGCCAGCAGCCCGTCCCCTACGAGGGGCAATCAGCCCCAGCATTTT
- | TRBJ1-6 | TRBV4-1 | - | CASSREGVGFGSPLHF | TGCGCCAGCAGCCGGGAGGGGGTAGGCTTTGGTTCACCCCTCCACTTT
- | TRBJ2-7 | TRBV30 | - | CAWSVQGHEQYF | TGTGCCTGGAGTGTGCAGGGGCACGAGCAGTACTTC
- | TRBJ2-7 | TRBV4-2 | TRBD2 | CASSQSLAENYEQYF | TGTGCCAGCAGCCAATCCCTAGCGGAGAACTACGAGCAGTACTTC
- | TRBJ1-6 | TRBV5-8 | TRBD1 | CASSRRGQLISGIPPLHF | TGTGCCAGCAGCCGGCGGGGACAGTTAATCTCTGGGATCCCACCCCTCCACTTT
- | TRBJ1-1 | TRBV21-1 | - | CASSKVAAGNSTEAFF | -
once | TRBJ1-4 | TRBV2 | TRBD1 | CASRTGGIGEKLFF | TGTGCCAGCAGGACAGGGGGAATAGGGGAAAAACTGTTTTTT
- | TRBJ2-2 | TRBV6-4 | - | CASSPGPQGRGLITGELFF | TGTGCCAGCAGCCCCGGCCCGCAGGGGCGAGGGCTAATCACCGGGGAGCTGTTTTTT
- | TRBJ1-2 | TRBV18 | TRBD1 | CASSAGQGGIYGYTF | TGTGCCAGCTCTGCCGGACAGGGCGGAATCTATGGCTACACCTTC
- | TRBJ2-5 | TRBV11-2 | TRBD1 | CASSSRQGRIETQYF | TGTGCCAGCAGCTCCCGACAGGGGAGGATAGAGACCCAGTACTTC
- | TRBJ2-7 | TRBV5-5 | TRBD1 | CASSLQAPGGHEQYF | TGTGCCAGCAGCTTGCAAGCTCCAGGGGGCCACGAGCAGTACTTC
- | TRBJ1-4 | TRBV6-5 | - | CASSPPGLNEKLFF | TGTGCCAGCAGCCCCCCCGGGTTGAATGAAAAACTGTTTTTT
- | TRBJ2-3 | TRBV30 | - | CAWTGRSTDTQYF | TGTGCCTGGACAGGGCGAAGCACAGATACGCAGTATTTT
- | TRBJ1-2 | TRBV4-1 | TRBD1 | CASSPDPTGAAQGYTF | TGCGCCAGCAGCCCCGACCCGACAGGGGCAGCGCAAGGCTACACCTTC